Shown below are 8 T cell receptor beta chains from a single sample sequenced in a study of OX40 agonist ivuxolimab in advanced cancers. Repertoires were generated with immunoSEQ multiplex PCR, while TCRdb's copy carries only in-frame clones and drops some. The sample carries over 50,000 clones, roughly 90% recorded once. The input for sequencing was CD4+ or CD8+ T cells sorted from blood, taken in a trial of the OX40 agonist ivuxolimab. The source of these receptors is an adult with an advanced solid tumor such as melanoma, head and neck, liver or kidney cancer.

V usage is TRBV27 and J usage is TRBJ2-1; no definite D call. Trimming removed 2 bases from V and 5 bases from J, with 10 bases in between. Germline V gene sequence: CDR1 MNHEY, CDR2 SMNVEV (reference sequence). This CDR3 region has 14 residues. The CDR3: CASSLTPPNNEQFF. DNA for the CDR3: TGTGCCAGCAGTTTAACGCCCCCCAACAATGAGCAGTTCTTC.

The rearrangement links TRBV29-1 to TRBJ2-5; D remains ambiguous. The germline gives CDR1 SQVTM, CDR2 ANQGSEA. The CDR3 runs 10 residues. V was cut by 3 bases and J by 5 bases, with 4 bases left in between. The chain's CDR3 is CSVELETQYF. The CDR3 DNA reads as TGCAGCGTTGAGCTGGAGACCCAGTACTTC.

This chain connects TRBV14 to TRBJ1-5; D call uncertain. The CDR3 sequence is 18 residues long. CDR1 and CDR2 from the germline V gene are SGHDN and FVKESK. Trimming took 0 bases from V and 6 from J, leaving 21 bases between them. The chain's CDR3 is CASSQDHRGGPLGQPQHF. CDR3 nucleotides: TGTGCCAGCAGCCAAGATCACCGCGGAGGCCCTTTGGGTCAGCCCCAGCATTTT.

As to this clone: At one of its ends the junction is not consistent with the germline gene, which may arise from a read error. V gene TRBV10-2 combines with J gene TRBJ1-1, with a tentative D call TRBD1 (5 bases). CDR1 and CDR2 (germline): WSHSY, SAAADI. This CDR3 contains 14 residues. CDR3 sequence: CASNWQGLNAEAFF. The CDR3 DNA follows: TGCGCCAGCAATTGGCAGGGATTGAACGCTGAAGCTTTCTTT.

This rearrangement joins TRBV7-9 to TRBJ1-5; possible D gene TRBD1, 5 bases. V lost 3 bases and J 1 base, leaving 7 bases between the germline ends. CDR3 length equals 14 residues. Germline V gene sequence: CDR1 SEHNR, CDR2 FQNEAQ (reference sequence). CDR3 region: CASSFSGSNQPQHF. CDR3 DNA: TGTGCCAGCAGCTTTTCAGGGAGCAATCAGCCCCAGCATTTT. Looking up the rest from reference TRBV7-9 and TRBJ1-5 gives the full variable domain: DTGVSQNPRHKITKRGQNVTFRCDPISEHNRLYWYRQTLGQGPEFLTYFQNEAQLEKSRLLSDRFSAERPKGSFSTLEIQRTEQGDSAMYLCASSFSGSNQPQHFGDGTRLSIL.

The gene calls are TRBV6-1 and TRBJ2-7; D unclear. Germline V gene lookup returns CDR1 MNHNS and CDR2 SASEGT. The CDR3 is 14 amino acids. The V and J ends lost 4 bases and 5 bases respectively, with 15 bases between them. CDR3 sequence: CASSGRSDVNEQYV. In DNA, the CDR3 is TGTGCCAGCAGTGGAAGAAGTGATGTTAACGAGCAGTACGTC.

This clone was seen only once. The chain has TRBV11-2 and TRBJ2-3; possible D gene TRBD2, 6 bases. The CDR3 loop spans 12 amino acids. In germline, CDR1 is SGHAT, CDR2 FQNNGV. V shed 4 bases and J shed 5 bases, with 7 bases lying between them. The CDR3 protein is CASSYGGDTQYF. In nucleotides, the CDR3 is TGTGCCAGCAGCTACGGGGGAGATACGCAGTATTTT.

The CDR3 coding sequence is TGTGCCAGCAGCGTAGAGGGCACAGATACGCAGTATTTT. Its protein product is CASSVEGTDTQYF. This rearrangement joins TRBV9 to TRBJ2-3; no firm D call. The CDR3 length is 13 residues. V dropped 0 bases and J dropped 1 base, with 3 bases sitting between them. Germline V gene sequence: CDR1 SGDLS, CDR2 YYNGEE.